This TCR beta chain is drawn from a study of tumor-infiltrating lymphocytes in oesophageal squamous cell carcinoma. TCRdb passed the PCR reads through MiXCR, listing each CDR3 protein once. The table records 15,000 or so distinct CDR3 sequences, approximately 47% of them present only once. The CDR3 has 14 amino acids. The ends were cut back, 1 base at V and 5 bases at J, with 11 bases in the middle. Per germline, CDR1 SGHTA and CDR2 FQGNSA. V gene TRBV7-2 combines with J gene TRBJ2-5; D unclear. Sequenced material: normal esophageal tissue next to the tumor. The TCR sequence derives from a female donor with esophageal squamous cell carcinoma. CDR3 loop: CASSLGPVGETQYF. CDR3 sequence (DNA): TGTGCCAGCAGCTTAGGCCCGGTTGGGGAGACCCAGTACTTC. The full variable domain, completed using reference TRBV7-2 and TRBJ2-5, is GAGVSQSPSNKVTEKGKDVELRCDPISGHTALYWYRQSLGQGLEFLIYFQGNSAPDKSGLPSDRFSAERTGGSVSTLTIQRTQQEDSAVYLCASSLGPVGETQYFGPGTRLLVL.